This TCR beta chain came from a study of cytomegalovirus exposure and HLA in healthy donors. Primers: 60 Vbeta forward and 13 Jbeta reverse. TCRdb keeps only in-frame clones here, not all; method: immunoSEQ multiplex PCR. This sample yields under 130,000 clones, of which around 65% are seen a single time; about 3.5% belongs to the top ten. V shed 6 bases and J shed 7 bases, with 16 bases lying between them. Germline V lookup: CDR1 MNHEY, CDR2 SVGAGI. The length of the CDR3 is 15 residues. Notes on the study in general: Information on immune exposure was restricted to one variable (CMV serostatus).

As to this clone: Its matching antigen is unknown.

The source material was PBMCs. The sequence was collected from a woman aged 45-60 years in good health and CMV-seronegative. The chain combines TRBV6-5 with TRBJ1-6, with a possible D match to TRBD1 (5 bases). DNA of the CDR3: TGTGCCAGCAGCCCAAGTGGACACCCGAATTCACCCCTCCACTTT. Its translation: CASSPSGHPNSPLHF.